Listed below are T cell receptor beta chains from one sample, sequenced in a study of blood T cell repertoires in COVID-19. Method: immunoSEQ multiplex PCR; TCRdb's copy keeps in-frame clones and lacks some. The sample contains under 150,000 clones, approximately 80% of which appear only once. The material sequenced was peripheral blood. The receptors were sampled from a woman older than 75 in a cohort sampled during active or convalescent COVID-19. CDR3s include the opening cysteine and the closing phenylalanine or tryptophan. Each record gives: J gene, clone size, D gene, V gene, CDR3 protein, CDR3 DNA. A D gene is named only where the DNA matches it firmly. A row's size may be missing; if present it is once, few, many or a size class.

j_call: TRBJ2-7; clone_size: few; d_call: -; v_call: TRBV30; cdr3_aa: CAYRDKAYEQYF; cdr3_nt: TGTGCCTACCGGGACAAGGCATACGAGCAGTACTTC
j_call: TRBJ1-1; clone_size: -; d_call: -; v_call: TRBV29-1; cdr3_aa: CSVDTKRGGEAFF; cdr3_nt: TGCAGCGTAGATACTAAGAGGGGAGGTGAAGCTTTCTTT
j_call: TRBJ1-1; clone_size: -; d_call: TRBD1; v_call: TRBV30; cdr3_aa: CAWFGQGAYTEAFF; cdr3_nt: TGTGCCTGGTTTGGACAGGGGGCATACACTGAAGCTTTCTTT
j_call: TRBJ2-6; clone_size: once; d_call: TRBD2; v_call: TRBV9; cdr3_aa: CASSVASGGPGANVLTF; cdr3_nt: TGTGCCAGCAGCGTGGCTAGCGGGGGGCCTGGGGCCAACGTCCTGACTTTC
j_call: TRBJ1-5; clone_size: -; d_call: TRBD1; v_call: TRBV18; cdr3_aa: CASSPPGQGGQPQHF; cdr3_nt: TGTGCCAGCTCGCCACCGGGACAGGGCGGCCAGCCCCAGCATTTT
j_call: TRBJ1-2; clone_size: -; d_call: -; v_call: TRBV6-5; cdr3_aa: CASSSAGGAYGYTF; cdr3_nt: TGTGCCAGCAGTTCGGCGGGGGGCGCTTATGGCTACACCTTC
j_call: TRBJ1-2; clone_size: -; d_call: -; v_call: TRBV4-3; cdr3_aa: CASSQDQGSYGYTF; cdr3_nt: TGCGCCAGCAGCCAAGATCAGGGGAGCTATGGCTACACCTTC
j_call: TRBJ2-1; clone_size: -; d_call: TRBD2; v_call: TRBV6-2/TRBV6-3; cdr3_aa: CASSQGLAGGEQFF; cdr3_nt: TGTGCCAGCAGCCAGGGACTAGCGGGGGGCGAGCAGTTCTTC
j_call: TRBJ1-3; clone_size: -; d_call: TRBD1; v_call: TRBV27; cdr3_aa: CASRRTGAGNTIYF; cdr3_nt: TGTGCCAGCAGGAGGACAGGGGCTGGAAACACCATATATTTT
j_call: TRBJ1-2; clone_size: -; d_call: TRBD1; v_call: TRBV2; cdr3_aa: CASLHDRGRGNYGYTF; cdr3_nt: TGTGCCAGCCTTCATGACAGGGGGCGAGGTAACTATGGCTACACCTTC
j_call: TRBJ2-3; clone_size: -; d_call: TRBD2; v_call: TRBV7-9; cdr3_aa: CASSLRAREGGDTQYF; cdr3_nt: TGTGCCAGCAGCTTACGAGCCCGGGAGGGAGGAGATACGCAGTATTTT
j_call: TRBJ2-2; clone_size: once; d_call: TRBD2; v_call: TRBV15; cdr3_aa: CATSRVGLAAGELFF; cdr3_nt: TGTGCCACCAGCAGAGTCGGACTAGCCGCCGGGGAGCTGTTTTTT
j_call: TRBJ1-4; clone_size: -; d_call: -; v_call: TRBV4-3; cdr3_aa: CASSQSPGPSEKLFF; cdr3_nt: TGCGCCAGCAGCCAGTCCCCGGGTCCCTCCGAAAAACTGTTTTTT
j_call: TRBJ1-1; clone_size: -; d_call: -; v_call: TRBV7-2; cdr3_aa: CASSLVSEPGTEAFF; cdr3_nt: TGTGCCAGCAGCTTAGTTTCGGAGCCCGGCACTGAAGCTTTCTTT
j_call: TRBJ2-7; clone_size: -; d_call: -; v_call: TRBV9; cdr3_aa: CASSPTSQTGAYEQYF; cdr3_nt: TGTGCCAGCAGCCCGACCTCCCAGACAGGCGCCTACGAGCAGTACTTC
j_call: TRBJ2-5; clone_size: once; d_call: -; v_call: TRBV5-5; cdr3_aa: CASSLLAPETQYF; cdr3_nt: TGTGCCAGCAGCTTATTAGCTCCAGAGACCCAGTACTTC
j_call: TRBJ1-5; clone_size: few; d_call: -; v_call: TRBV28; cdr3_aa: CASSLPANQPQHF; cdr3_nt: TGTGCCAGCAGTTTACCCGCGAATCAGCCCCAGCATTTT
j_call: TRBJ1-4; clone_size: -; d_call: -; v_call: TRBV4-3; cdr3_aa: CASSQQKEKLFF; cdr3_nt: TGCGCCAGCAGCCAACAGAAGGAAAAACTGTTTTTT
j_call: TRBJ1-4; clone_size: -; d_call: -; v_call: TRBV5-1; cdr3_aa: CASSLEGRTDEKLFF; cdr3_nt: TGCGCCAGCAGCTTGGAGGGTAGGACAGATGAAAAACTGTTTTTT
j_call: TRBJ2-5; clone_size: -; d_call: TRBD1; v_call: TRBV5-1; cdr3_aa: CASRLTGQGFKKTQYF; cdr3_nt: TGCGCCAGCAGGCTAACGGGACAGGGGTTCAAGAAGACCCAGTACTTC
j_call: TRBJ2-7; clone_size: -; d_call: -; v_call: TRBV7-9; cdr3_aa: CASSFGIKPPEQYF; cdr3_nt: TGTGCCAGCAGCTTCGGGATTAAACCCCCCGAGCAGTACTTC
j_call: TRBJ1-4; clone_size: -; d_call: -; v_call: TRBV7-2; cdr3_aa: CASSLRGGNEKLFF; cdr3_nt: TGTGCCAGCAGCTTACGGGGAGGTAATGAAAAACTGTTTTTT
j_call: TRBJ2-7; clone_size: few; d_call: -; v_call: TRBV18; cdr3_aa: CASSPWATSYEQYF; cdr3_nt: TGTGCCAGCTCACCATGGGCTACCTCCTACGAGCAGTACTTC
j_call: TRBJ2-5; clone_size: -; d_call: -; v_call: TRBV7-7; cdr3_aa: CASSSVDRETQYF; cdr3_nt: TGTGCTAGCAGCTCGGTGGACAGAGAGACCCAGTACTTC
j_call: TRBJ1-2; clone_size: -; d_call: TRBD1; v_call: TRBV18; cdr3_aa: CASSAGQGYGYTF; cdr3_nt: TGTGCCAGCTCGGCGGGACAGGGCTATGGCTACACCTTC
j_call: TRBJ1-3; clone_size: -; d_call: TRBD1; v_call: TRBV4-1; cdr3_aa: CASRDRGSGNTIYF; cdr3_nt: TGCGCCAGCAGAGACAGGGGAAGCGGAAACACCATATATTTT
j_call: TRBJ2-7; clone_size: -; d_call: -; v_call: TRBV7-2; cdr3_aa: CASSSELGRYEQYF; cdr3_nt: TGTGCCAGCAGCAGCGAGTTAGGAAGGTACGAGCAGTACTTC
j_call: TRBJ1-1; clone_size: once; d_call: TRBD1; v_call: TRBV2; cdr3_aa: CASYADRVNTEAFF; cdr3_nt: TGTGCCAGCTATGCGGACAGGGTCAACACTGAAGCTTTCTTT
j_call: TRBJ1-1; clone_size: -; d_call: -; v_call: TRBV5-4; cdr3_aa: CASSFSQGNTEAFF; cdr3_nt: TGTGCCAGCAGCTTTTCACAGGGGAACACTGAAGCTTTCTTT